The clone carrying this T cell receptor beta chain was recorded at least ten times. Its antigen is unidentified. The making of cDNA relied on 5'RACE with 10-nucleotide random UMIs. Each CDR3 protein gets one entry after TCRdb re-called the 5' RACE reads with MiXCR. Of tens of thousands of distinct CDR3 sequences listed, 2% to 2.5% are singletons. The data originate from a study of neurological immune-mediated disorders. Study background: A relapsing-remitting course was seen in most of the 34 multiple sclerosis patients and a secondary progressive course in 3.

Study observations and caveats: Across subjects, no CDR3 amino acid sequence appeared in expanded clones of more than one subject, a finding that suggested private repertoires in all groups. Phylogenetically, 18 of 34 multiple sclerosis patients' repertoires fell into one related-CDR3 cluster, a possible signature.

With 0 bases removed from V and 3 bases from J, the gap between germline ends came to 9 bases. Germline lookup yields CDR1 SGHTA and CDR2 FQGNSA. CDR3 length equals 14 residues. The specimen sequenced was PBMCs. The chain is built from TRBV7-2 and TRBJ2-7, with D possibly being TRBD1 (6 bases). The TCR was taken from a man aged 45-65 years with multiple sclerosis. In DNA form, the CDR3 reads TGTGCCAGCAGCTTAGCTACAGGGTTCTACGAGCAGTACTTC. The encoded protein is CASSLATGFYEQYF.